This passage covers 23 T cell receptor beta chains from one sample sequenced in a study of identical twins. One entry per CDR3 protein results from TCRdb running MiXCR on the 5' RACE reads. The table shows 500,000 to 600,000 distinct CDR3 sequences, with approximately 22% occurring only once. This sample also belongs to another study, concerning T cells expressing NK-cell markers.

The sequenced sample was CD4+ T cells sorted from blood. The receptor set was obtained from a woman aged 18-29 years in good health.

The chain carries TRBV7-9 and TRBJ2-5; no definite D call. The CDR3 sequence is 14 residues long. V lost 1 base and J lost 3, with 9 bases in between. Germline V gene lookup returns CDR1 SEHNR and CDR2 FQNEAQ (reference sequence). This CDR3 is CASSLELIEETQYF. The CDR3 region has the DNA TGTGCCAGCAGCTTAGAACTAATCGAAGAGACCCAGTACTTC.

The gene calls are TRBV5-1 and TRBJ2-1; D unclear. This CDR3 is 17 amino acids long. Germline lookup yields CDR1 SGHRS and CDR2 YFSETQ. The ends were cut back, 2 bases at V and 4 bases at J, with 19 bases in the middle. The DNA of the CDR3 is TGCGCCAGCAGCTTAGACGCCCTAAAAGTCACATACAATGAGCAGTTCTTC. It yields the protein CASSLDALKVTYNEQFF.

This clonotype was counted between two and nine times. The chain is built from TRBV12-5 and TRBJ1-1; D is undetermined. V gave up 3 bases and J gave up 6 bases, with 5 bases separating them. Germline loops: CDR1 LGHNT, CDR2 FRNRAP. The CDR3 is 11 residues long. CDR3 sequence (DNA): TGTGCTAGTGGTTTTCAAGCTGAAGCTTTCTTT. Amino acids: CASGFQAEAFF.

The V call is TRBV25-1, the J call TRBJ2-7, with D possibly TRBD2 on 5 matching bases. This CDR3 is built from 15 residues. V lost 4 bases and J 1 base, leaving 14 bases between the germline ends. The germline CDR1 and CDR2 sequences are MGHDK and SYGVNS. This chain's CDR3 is CASSGLGGLSYEQYF. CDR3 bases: TGTGCCAGCAGTGGTCTCGGCGGGTTGTCCTACGAGCAGTACTTC.

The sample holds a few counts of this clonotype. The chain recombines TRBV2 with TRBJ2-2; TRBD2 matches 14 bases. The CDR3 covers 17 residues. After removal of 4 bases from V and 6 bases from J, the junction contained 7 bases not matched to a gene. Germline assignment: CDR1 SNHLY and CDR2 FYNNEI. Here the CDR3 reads CASSALTSGRAAGELFF. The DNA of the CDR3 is TGTGCCAGCAGTGCCCTGACTAGCGGGAGGGCGGCCGGGGAGCTGTTTTTT.

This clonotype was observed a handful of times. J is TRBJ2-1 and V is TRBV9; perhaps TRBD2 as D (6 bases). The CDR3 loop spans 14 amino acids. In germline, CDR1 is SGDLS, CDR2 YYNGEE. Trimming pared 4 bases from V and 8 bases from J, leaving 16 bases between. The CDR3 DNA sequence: TGTGCCAGCAGCCCGTCGCCTAGCGCCCATGAGCAGTTCTTC. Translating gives CASSPSPSAHEQFF.

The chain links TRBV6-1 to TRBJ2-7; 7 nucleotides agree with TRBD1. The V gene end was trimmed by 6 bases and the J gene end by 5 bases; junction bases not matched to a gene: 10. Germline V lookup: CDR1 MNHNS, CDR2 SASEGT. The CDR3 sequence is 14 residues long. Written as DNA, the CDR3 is TGTGCCAGCAGCCCGGACAGGATAGCCAACGAGCAGTACTTC. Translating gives CASSPDRIANEQYF.

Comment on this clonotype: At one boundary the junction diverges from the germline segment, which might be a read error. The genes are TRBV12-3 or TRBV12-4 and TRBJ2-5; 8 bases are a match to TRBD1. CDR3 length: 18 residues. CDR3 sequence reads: CACSRTGLAVVLGETQYF. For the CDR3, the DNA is TGTGCCTGCAGCCGGACAGGGCTGGCAGTAGTGCTCGGGGAGACCCAGTACTTC.

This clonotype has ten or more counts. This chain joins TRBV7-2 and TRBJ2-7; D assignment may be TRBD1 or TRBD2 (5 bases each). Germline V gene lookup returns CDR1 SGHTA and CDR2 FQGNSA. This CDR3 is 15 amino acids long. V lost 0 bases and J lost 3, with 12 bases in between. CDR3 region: CASSLAGVGVYEQYF. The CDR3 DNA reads TGTGCCAGCAGCTTAGCGGGAGTAGGGGTCTACGAGCAGTACTTC.

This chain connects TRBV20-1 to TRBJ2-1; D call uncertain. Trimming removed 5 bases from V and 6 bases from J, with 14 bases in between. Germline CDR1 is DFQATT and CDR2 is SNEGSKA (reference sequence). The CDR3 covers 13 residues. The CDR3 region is CSAPRPPGNEQFF. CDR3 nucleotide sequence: TGCAGTGCTCCCCGGCCTCCCGGCAATGAGCAGTTCTTC.

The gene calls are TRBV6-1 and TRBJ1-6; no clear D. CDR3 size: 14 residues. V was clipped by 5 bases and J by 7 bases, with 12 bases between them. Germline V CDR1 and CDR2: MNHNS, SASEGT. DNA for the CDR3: TGTGCCAGCAGTCCAGGATCGGGGAATTCACCCCTCCACTTT. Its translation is CASSPGSGNSPLHF.

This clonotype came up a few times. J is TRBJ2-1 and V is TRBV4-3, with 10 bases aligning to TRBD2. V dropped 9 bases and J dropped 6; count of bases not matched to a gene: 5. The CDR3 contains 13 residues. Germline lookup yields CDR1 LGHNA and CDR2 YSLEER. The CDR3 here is CASGTSVINEQFF. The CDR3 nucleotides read TGCGCCAGTGGGACTAGCGTCATCAATGAGCAGTTCTTC.

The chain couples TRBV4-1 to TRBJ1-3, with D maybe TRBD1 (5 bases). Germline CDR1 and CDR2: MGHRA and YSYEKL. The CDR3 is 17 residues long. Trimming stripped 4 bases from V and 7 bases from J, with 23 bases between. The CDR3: CASSPEMQQARYNTIYF. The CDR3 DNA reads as TGCGCCAGCAGCCCGGAGATGCAACAGGCGAGATACAACACCATATATTTT.

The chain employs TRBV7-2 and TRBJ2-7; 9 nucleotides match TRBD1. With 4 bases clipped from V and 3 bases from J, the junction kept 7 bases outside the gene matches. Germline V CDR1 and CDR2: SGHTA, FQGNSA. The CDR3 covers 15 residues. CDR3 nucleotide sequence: TGTGCCAGCAGCTATAGTCCGGGACAGGGCTACGAGCAGTACTTC. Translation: CASSYSPGQGYEQYF.

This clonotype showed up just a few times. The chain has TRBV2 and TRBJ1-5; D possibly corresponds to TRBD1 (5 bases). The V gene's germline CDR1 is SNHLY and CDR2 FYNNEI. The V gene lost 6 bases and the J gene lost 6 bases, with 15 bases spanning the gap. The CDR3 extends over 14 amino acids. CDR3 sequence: CASSFQGGGQPQHF. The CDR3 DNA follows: TGTGCCAGCAGCTTCCAGGGAGGCGGTCAGCCCCAGCATTTT.

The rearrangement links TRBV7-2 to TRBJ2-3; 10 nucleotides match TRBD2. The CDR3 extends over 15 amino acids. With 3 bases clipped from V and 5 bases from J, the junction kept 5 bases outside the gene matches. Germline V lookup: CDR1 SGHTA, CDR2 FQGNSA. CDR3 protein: CASSFKAGGVDTQYF. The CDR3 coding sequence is TGTGCCAGCAGCTTCAAAGCGGGAGGGGTAGATACGCAGTATTTT.

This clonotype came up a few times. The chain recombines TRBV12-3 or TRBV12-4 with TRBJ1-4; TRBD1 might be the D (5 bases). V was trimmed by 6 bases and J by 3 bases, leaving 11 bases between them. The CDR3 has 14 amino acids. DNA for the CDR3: TGTGCCAGCAGACACGACAGTTCTAATGAAAAACTGTTTTTT. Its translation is CASRHDSSNEKLFF.

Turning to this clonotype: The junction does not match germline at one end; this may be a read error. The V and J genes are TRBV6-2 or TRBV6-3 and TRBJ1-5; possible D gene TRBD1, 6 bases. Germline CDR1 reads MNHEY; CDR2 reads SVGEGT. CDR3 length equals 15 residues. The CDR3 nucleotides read TGTGCCAGCAGTGACAGGCGGGATAGCAATCAGTCCCAGCATTTT. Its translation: CASSDRRDSNQSQHF.

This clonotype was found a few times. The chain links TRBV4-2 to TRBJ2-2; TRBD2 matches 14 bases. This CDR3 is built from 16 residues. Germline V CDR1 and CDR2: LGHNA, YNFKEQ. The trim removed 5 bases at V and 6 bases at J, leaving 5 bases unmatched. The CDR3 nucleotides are TGTGCCAGCAGCGTGACTAGCGGGGGGGCGGCCGGGGAGCTGTTTTTT. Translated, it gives CASSVTSGGAAGELFF.

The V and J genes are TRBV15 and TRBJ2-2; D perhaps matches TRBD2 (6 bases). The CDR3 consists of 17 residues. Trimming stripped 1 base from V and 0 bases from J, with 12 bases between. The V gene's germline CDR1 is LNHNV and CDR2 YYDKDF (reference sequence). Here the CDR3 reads CATSRGDGTSNTGELFF. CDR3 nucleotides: TGTGCCACCAGCAGAGGGGACGGGACTTCGAACACCGGGGAGCTGTTTTTT.

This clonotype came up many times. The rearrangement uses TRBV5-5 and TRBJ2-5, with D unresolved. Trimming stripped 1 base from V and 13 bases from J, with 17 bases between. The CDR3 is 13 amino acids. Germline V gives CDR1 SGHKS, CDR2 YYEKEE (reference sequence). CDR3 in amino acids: CASSLTVLKRRYF. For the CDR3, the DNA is TGTGCCAGCAGCTTGACGGTCCTCAAGAGACGGTACTTC.

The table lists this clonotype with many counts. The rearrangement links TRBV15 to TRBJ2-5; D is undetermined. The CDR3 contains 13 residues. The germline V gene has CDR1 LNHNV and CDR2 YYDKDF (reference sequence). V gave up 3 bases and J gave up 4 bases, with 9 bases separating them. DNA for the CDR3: TGTGCCACCAGCAGTGGCAAGTTAGAGACCCAGTACTTC. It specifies CATSSGKLETQYF.

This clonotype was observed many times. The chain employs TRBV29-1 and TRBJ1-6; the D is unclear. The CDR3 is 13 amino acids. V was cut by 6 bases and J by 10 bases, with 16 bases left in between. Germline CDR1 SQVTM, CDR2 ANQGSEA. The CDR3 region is CSVAGNPESPLHF. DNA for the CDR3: TGCAGCGTAGCCGGGAACCCTGAGTCACCCCTCCACTTT.